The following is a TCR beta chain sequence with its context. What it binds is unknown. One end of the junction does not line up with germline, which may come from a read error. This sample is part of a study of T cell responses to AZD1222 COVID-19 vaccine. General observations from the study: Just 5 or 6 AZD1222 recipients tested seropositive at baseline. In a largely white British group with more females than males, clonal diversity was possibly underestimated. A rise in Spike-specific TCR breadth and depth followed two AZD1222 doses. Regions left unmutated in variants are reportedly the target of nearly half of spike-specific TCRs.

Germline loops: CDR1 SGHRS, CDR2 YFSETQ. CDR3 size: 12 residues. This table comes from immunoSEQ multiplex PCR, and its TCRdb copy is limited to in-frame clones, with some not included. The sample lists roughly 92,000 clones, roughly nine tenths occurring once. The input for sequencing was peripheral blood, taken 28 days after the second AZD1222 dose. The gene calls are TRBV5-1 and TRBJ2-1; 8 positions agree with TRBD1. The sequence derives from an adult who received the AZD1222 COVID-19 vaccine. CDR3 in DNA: TGCGCCAGCAGCTTCCCCGGACAGGGCAAGATCTTC. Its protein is CASSFPGQGKIF.